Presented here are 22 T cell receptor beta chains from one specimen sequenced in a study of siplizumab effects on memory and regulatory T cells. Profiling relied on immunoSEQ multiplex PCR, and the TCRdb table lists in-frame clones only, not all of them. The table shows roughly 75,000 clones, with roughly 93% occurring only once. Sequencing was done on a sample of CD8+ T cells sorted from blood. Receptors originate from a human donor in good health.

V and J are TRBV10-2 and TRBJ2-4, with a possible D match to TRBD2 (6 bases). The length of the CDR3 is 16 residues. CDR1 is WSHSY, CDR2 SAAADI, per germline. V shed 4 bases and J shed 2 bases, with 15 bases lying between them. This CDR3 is CASSGVAGPTKNIQYF. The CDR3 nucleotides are TGCGCCAGCAGTGGGGTGGCGGGACCAACCAAAAACATTCAGTACTTC.

CDR3 nucleotides: TGTGCCAGTAGTATAGCTTGGGAGCTGTTTTTT. Translation gives CASSIAWELFF. The chain combines TRBV19 with TRBJ2-2, with D unclear. Trimming pared 1 base from V and 9 bases from J, leaving 3 bases between. The CDR3 runs 11 residues. Germline V gene sequence: CDR1 LNHDA, CDR2 SQIVND (reference sequence).

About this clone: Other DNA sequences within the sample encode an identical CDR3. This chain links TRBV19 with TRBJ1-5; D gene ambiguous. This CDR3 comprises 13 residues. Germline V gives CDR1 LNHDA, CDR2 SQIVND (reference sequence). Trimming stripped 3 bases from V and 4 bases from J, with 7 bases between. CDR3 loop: CASSMTGNQPQHF. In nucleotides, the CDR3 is TGTGCCAGTAGTATGACCGGAAATCAGCCCCAGCATTTT.

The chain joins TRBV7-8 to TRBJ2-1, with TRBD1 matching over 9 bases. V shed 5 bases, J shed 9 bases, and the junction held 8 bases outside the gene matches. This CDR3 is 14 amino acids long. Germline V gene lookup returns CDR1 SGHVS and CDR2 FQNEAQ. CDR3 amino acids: CASSPPGQGFEQFF. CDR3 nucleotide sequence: TGTGCCAGCAGCCCCCCGGGACAGGGTTTTGAGCAGTTCTTC.

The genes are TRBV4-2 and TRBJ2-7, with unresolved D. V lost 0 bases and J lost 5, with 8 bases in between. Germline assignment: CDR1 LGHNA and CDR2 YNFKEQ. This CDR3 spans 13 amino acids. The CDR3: CASSQDTDDEQYF. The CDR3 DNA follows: TGTGCCAGCAGCCAAGATACGGATGACGAGCAGTACTTC.

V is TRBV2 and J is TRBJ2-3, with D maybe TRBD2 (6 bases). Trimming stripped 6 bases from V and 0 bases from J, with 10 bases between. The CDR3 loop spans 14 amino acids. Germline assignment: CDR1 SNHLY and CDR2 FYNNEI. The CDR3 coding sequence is TGTGCCAGCAGGGTAGCGGAGAGCACAGATACGCAGTATTTT. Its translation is CASRVAESTDTQYF. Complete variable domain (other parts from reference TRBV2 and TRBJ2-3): EPEVTQTPSHQVTQMGQEVILRCVPISNHLYFYWYRQILGQKVEFLVSFYNNEISEKSEIFDDQFSVERPDGSNFTLKIRSTKLEDSAMYFCASRVAESTDTQYFGPGTRLTVL.

Here the CDR3 DNA reads TGTGCCAGTAGTCCGACAGGGGGCGGAGGTCAGCCCCAGCATTTT. Translated: CASSPTGGGGQPQHF. The chain links TRBV19 to TRBJ1-5, with 10 bases fitting TRBD1. This CDR3 has 15 amino acids. V lost 5 bases to trimming and J lost 6 bases; unmatched junction nucleotides: 7. Germline CDR1 and CDR2: LNHDA and SQIVND (reference sequence).

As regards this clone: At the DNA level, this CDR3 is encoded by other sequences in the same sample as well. CDR3 nucleotide sequence: TGTGCCAGCAGTTTATTAGAGGGACCCCCCGAGCAGTACTTC. Translating gives CASSLLEGPPEQYF. This sequence joins TRBV28 and TRBJ2-7; D tentatively fits TRBD1 or TRBD2 (5 bases each). The length of the CDR3 is 14 residues. V was cut by 1 base and J by 6 bases, with 13 bases left in between. Germline loops: CDR1 MDHEN, CDR2 SYDVKM.

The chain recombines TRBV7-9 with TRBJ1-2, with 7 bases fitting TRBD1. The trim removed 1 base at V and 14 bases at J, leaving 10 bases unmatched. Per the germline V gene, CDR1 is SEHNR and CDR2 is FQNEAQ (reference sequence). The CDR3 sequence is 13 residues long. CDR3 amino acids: CASSLVDREQPTF. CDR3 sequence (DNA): TGTGCCAGCAGCTTAGTAGACAGGGAACAACCGACCTTC.

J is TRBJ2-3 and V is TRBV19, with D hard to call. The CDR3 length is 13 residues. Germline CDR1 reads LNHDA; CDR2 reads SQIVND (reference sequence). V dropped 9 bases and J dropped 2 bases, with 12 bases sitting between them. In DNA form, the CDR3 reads TGTGCCAGGACCCCGGAGAACACAGATACGCAGTATTTT. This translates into CARTPENTDTQYF.

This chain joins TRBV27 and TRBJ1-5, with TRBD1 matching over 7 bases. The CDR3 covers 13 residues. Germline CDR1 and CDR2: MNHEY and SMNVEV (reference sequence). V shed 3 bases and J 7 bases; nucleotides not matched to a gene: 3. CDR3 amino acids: CASSFQGGQPQHF. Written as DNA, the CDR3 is TGTGCCAGCAGTTTTCAGGGGGGGCAGCCCCAGCATTTT.

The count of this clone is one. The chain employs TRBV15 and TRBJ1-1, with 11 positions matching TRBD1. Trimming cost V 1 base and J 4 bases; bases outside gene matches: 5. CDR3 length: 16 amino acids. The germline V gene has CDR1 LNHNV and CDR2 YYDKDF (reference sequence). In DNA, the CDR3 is TGTGCCACCAGCAGAGGAGGGGACAGGGGGGCCACTGAAGCTTTCTTT. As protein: CATSRGGDRGATEAFF.

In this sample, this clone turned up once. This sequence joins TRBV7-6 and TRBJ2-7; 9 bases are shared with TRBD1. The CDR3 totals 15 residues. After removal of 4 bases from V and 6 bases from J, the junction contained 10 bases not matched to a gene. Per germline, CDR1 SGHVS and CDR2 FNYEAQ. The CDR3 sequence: CASSSATGTGIEQYF. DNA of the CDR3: TGTGCCAGCAGCTCCGCTACCGGGACAGGGATCGAGCAGTACTTC.

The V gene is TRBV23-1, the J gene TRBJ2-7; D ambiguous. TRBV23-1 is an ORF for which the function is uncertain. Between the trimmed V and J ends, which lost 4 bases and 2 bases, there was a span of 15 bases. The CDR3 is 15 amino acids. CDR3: CASSRLPSMPYEQYF. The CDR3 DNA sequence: TGCGCCAGCAGTCGGTTGCCATCAATGCCCTACGAGCAGTACTTC.

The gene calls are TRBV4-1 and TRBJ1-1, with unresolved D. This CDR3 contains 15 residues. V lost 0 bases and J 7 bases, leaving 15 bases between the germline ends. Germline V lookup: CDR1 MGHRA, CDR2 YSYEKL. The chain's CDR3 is CASSQDGLSGGEAFF. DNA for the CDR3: TGCGCCAGCAGCCAAGATGGCCTGTCGGGCGGTGAAGCTTTCTTT.

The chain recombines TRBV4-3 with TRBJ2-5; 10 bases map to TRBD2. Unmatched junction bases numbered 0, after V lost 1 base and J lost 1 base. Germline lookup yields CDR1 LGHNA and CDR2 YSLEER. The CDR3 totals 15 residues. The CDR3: CASSQGTSGQETQYF. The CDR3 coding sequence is TGCGCCAGCAGCCAAGGGACTAGCGGCCAAGAGACCCAGTACTTC.

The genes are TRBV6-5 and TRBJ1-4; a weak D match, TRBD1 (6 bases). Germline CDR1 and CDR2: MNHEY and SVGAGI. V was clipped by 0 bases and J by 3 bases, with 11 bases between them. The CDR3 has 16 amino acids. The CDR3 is CASSYSPGVPNEKLFF. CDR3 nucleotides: TGTGCCAGCAGTTACTCACCAGGGGTACCTAATGAAAAACTGTTTTTT.

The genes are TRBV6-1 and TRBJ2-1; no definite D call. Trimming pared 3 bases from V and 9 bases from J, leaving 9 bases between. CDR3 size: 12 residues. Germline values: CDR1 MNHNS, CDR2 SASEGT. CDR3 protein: CASSENWGEQFF. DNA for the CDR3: TGTGCCAGCAGTGAGAACTGGGGTGAGCAGTTCTTC.

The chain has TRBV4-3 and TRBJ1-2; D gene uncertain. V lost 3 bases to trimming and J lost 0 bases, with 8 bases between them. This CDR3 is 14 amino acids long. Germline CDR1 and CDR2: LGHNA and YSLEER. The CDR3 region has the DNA TGCGCCAGCAGCCACACGGATTCTAACTATGGCTACACCTTC. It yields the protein CASSHTDSNYGYTF.

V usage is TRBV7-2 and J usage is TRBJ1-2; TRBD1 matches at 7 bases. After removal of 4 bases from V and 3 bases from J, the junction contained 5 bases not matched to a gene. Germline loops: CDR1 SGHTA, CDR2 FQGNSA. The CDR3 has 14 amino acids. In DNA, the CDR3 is TGTGCCAGCAGCTCGGAGGGGGCCTACTATGGCTACACCTTC. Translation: CASSSEGAYYGYTF.

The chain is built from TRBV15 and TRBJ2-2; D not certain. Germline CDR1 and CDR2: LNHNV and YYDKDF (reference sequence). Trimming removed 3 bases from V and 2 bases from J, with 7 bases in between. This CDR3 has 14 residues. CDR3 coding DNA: TGTGCCACCAGCAGTCTATCTAACACCGGGGAGCTGTTTTTT. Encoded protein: CATSSLSNTGELFF. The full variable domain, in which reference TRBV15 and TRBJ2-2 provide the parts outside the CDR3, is DAMVIQNPRYQVTQFGKPVTLSCSQTLNHNVMYWYQQKSSQAPKLLFHYYDKDFNNEADTPDNFQSRRPNTSFCFLDIRSPGLGDTAMYLCATSSLSNTGELFFGEGSRLTVL.

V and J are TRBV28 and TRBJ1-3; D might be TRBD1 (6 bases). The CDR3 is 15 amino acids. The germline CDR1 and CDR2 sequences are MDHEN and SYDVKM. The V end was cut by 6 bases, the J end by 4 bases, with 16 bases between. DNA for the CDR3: TGTGCCAGCAGCCCCCCAGGGGTCTCGGGAAACACCATATATTTT. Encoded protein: CASSPPGVSGNTIYF.